One T cell receptor (beta chain) is described in this entry. The data are from a study of T-cell reconstitution after alpha-beta-depleted transplantation in children. The CDR3 totals 13 residues. Germline lookup yields CDR1 DFQATT and CDR2 SNEGSKA (reference sequence). Unique molecular identifiers were incorporated when the TCRbeta library was constructed. TCRdb re-called the PCR reads through MiXCR, storing one row per CDR3 protein. The table has about 900,000 distinct CDR3 sequences, roughly 29% seen once; the top ten hold about 28%. This chain connects TRBV20-1 to TRBJ2-5, with a possible D match to TRBD2 (6 bases). This sequence was found in a boy younger than two who had a stem cell transplant for SCID, so the T cells may come from the graft donor. The sample here was PBMCs, mostly from graft donor cells, taken 360 days after TCRalphabeta/CD19-depleted stem cell transplant. The CDR3 bases are TGCACCCAGGAATCGGGACTCGAAGAGACCCAGTACTTC. Translated: CTQESGLEETQYF.